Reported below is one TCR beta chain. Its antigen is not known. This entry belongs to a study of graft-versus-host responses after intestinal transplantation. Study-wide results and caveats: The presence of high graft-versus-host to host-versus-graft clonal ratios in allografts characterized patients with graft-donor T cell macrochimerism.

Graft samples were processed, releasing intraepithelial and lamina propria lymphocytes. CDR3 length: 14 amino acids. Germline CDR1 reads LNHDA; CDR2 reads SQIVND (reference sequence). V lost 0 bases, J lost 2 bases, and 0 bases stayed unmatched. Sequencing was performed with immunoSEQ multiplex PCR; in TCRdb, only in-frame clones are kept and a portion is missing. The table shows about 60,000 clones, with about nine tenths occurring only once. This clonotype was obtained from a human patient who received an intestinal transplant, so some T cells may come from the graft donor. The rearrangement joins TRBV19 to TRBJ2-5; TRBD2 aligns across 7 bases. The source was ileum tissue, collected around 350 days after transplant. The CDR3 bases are TGTGCCAGTAGTATAGAGGGGGGGCAAGAGACCCAGTACTTC. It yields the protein CASSIEGGQETQYF. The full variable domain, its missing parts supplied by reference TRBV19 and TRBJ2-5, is DGGITQSPKYLFRKEGQNVTLSCEQNLNHDAMYWYRQDPGQGLRLIYYSQIVNDFQKGDIAEGYSVSREKKESFPLTVTSAQKNPTAFYLCASSIEGGQETQYFGPGTRLLVL.